These 24 T cell receptor beta chains share one sample of origin, sequenced in a study of cytomegalovirus exposure and HLA in healthy donors. Primers included in the PCR were 60 Vbeta and 13 Jbeta primers. Profiled with immunoSEQ multiplex PCR; TCRdb holds only in-frame clones, not every one. The top ten clones hold under 6.5% of a sample with some 120,000 clones, 65% to 75% of them seen once. Sequencing was done on a sample of PBMCs. The receptors originated from a woman aged 45-60 years in good health and CMV-seropositive.

The chain employs TRBV5-1 and TRBJ2-5, with D possibly TRBD2 on 7 matching bases. The CDR3 has 15 amino acids. Trimming removed 0 bases at V and 2 bases at J, with 11 bases between. From germline, CDR1 is SGHRS and CDR2 YFSETQ. The CDR3 region has the DNA TGCGCCAGCAGCTTGGGCGCGGGGGCTCAAGAGACCCAGTACTTC. Its translation is CASSLGAGAQETQYF.

The CDR3 bases are TGTGCCAGCAGCTTACAGGGGGCAGCTGGAAACACCATATATTTT. Translating it yields CASSLQGAAGNTIYF. The chain couples TRBV11-3 to TRBJ1-3; 8 positions agree with TRBD1. This CDR3 has 15 amino acids. The germline V gene has CDR1 SGHNT and CDR2 YENEEA. With V trimmed by 2 bases and J by 2 bases, 2 bases remained unmatched.

The chain has TRBV10-3 and TRBJ2-2, with D possibly TRBD1 on 6 matching bases. The CDR3 consists of 16 residues. CDR1 and CDR2 from the germline V gene are ENHRY and SYGVKD. Trimming pared 0 bases from V and 5 bases from J, leaving 13 bases between. The CDR3: CAISESGAVGTGELFF. CDR3 coding DNA: TGTGCCATCAGTGAGTCGGGGGCAGTTGGGACCGGGGAGCTGTTTTTT.

The chain carries TRBV10-2 and TRBJ1-1; a possible D gene is TRBD1 (6 bases). Looked up from germline, CDR1 is WSHSY and CDR2 is SAAADI. CDR3 length: 12 amino acids. V lost 8 bases and J lost 1, with 8 bases in between. The CDR3 nucleotides read TGCGCCAGCCTGACAGGGAACACTGAAGCTTTCTTT. Encoded protein: CASLTGNTEAFF.

V gene TRBV27 combines with J gene TRBJ2-7; a possible D gene is TRBD1 (5 bases). Germline loops: CDR1 MNHEY, CDR2 SMNVEV (reference sequence). The germline V and J ends were trimmed by 0 bases and 0 bases, with 9 bases remaining between them. The CDR3 is made up of 15 amino acids. The CDR3 sequence is CASSLSDSVSYEQYF. CDR3 coding DNA: TGTGCCAGCAGTTTATCCGACAGCGTCTCCTACGAGCAGTACTTC.

CDR3 sequence reads: CASSQGRGTAHRGISPLHF. The CDR3 DNA reads as TGCGCCAGCAGCCAAGGCAGGGGGACCGCTCATCGAGGGATTTCACCCCTCCACTTT. V gene TRBV4-1 combines with J gene TRBJ1-6; TRBD1 agrees at 7 bases. Trimming cost V 1 base and J 9 bases; bases outside gene matches: 18. The CDR3 consists of 19 residues. Germline values: CDR1 MGHRA, CDR2 YSYEKL.

The rearrangement joins TRBV29-1 to TRBJ2-5; 8 bases agree with TRBD2. Trimming took 7 bases from V and 5 from J; bases not matched to a gene: 6. The CDR3 loop spans 12 amino acids. Germline assignment: CDR1 SQVTM and CDR2 ANQGSEA. CDR3 sequence reads: CSGAGGQETQYF. The DNA for the CDR3 is TGCAGCGGCGCGGGGGGTCAGGAGACCCAGTACTTC.

The chain joins TRBV6-5 to TRBJ1-2, with D unresolved. V shed 6 bases and J shed 2 bases, with 16 bases lying between them. The CDR3 contains 15 residues. Germline lookup yields CDR1 MNHEY and CDR2 SVGAGI. Here the CDR3 DNA reads TGTGCCAGCAGCGATGGACCCGAGCGGAACTATGGCTACACCTTC. It is translated as CASSDGPERNYGYTF.

This chain links TRBV19 with TRBJ2-2, with 9 bases matching TRBD1. The CDR3 loop spans 16 amino acids. The V gene's germline CDR1 is LNHDA and CDR2 SQIVND (reference sequence). V was clipped by 4 bases and J by 5 bases; unmatched bases: 8. This CDR3 reads CASSTPDRGKTGELFF. The CDR3 DNA follows: TGTGCCAGTAGTACCCCGGACAGGGGAAAGACCGGGGAGCTGTTTTTT.

The chain links TRBV7-2 to TRBJ2-3, with TRBD2 matching over 12 bases. This CDR3 contains 16 residues. Germline CDR1 and CDR2: SGHTA and FQGNSA. With 5 bases clipped from V and 0 bases from J, the junction kept 3 bases outside the gene matches. CDR3 nucleotide sequence: TGTGCCAGCAGCCCCCTAGCGGGGGGGAGCACAGATACGCAGTATTTT. Amino acid sequence: CASSPLAGGSTDTQYF.

The chain couples TRBV5-4 to TRBJ1-2, with 9 bases identical to TRBD1. The V and J ends lost 0 bases and 7 bases, in that order; junction bases with no gene match: 7. The CDR3 consists of 15 residues. From germline, CDR1 is SGHNT and CDR2 YYREEE (reference sequence). CDR3 coding DNA: TGTGCCAGCAGCTTGGTGGGACAGGGACCCCGTGGCTACACCTTC. It yields the protein CASSLVGQGPRGYTF.

The rearrangement links TRBV2 to TRBJ1-6; no clear D. V was clipped by 3 bases and J by 9 bases, with 15 bases between them. Germline V CDR1 and CDR2: SNHLY, FYNNEI. The CDR3 contains 15 residues. DNA for the CDR3: TGTGCCAGCAGTGAGCAGGCGGGTGAGGGTTCACCCCTCCACTTT. It yields the protein CASSEQAGEGSPLHF.

The chain couples TRBV5-6 to TRBJ1-1; D remains ambiguous. Trimming pared 2 bases from V and 0 bases from J, leaving 8 bases between. Per germline, CDR1 SGHDT and CDR2 YYEEEE. The length of the CDR3 is 14 residues. CDR3 amino acids: CASSFRALNTEAFF. DNA for the CDR3: TGTGCCAGCAGCTTCCGAGCGTTGAACACTGAAGCTTTCTTT.

The chain recombines TRBV5-1 with TRBJ2-7; tentatively, D is TRBD2 (6 bases). V gave up 4 bases and J gave up 3 bases, with 17 bases separating them. Per the germline V gene, CDR1 is SGHRS and CDR2 is YFSETQ. CDR3 length: 15 amino acids. CDR3 DNA: TGCGCCAGCAGCCCCTCCGGAGGGGAATACTACGAGCAGTACTTC. As protein: CASSPSGGEYYEQYF.

In regard to this clone: One end of the junction varies from germline; a read error may be responsible. J is TRBJ1-1 and V is TRBV6-6; 7 bases are a match to TRBD1. The germline V gene encodes CDR1 MNHNY and CDR2 SVGAGI (reference sequence). The CDR3 has 16 amino acids. CDR3 coding DNA: TGTGCCTGCAGTTATAAACAGGGGCCAATGAACACTGAAGCTTTCTTT. Its protein is CACSYKQGPMNTEAFF.

V gene TRBV6-5 combines with J gene TRBJ2-4, with 7 bases fitting TRBD2. The CDR3 sequence is 14 residues long. Trimming took 3 bases from V and 7 from J; bases not matched to a gene: 6. CDR1 and CDR2 (germline): MNHEY, SVGAGI. In nucleotides, the CDR3 is TGTGCCAGCAGTTATAACGGGGGAGGGAACATTCAGTACTTC. Protein: CASSYNGGGNIQYF.

This chain joins TRBV27 and TRBJ2-2, with D perhaps TRBD1 (6 bases). The germline CDR1 and CDR2 sequences are MNHEY and SMNVEV (reference sequence). The CDR3 loop spans 13 amino acids. V was cut by 4 bases and J by 6 bases, with 9 bases left in between. The CDR3 loop reads CASSSQGAGELFF. For the CDR3, the DNA is TGTGCCAGCAGTTCACAGGGAGCCGGGGAGCTGTTTTTT.

The chain employs TRBV4-1 and TRBJ1-4; 9 nucleotides match TRBD1. CDR3 length: 15 amino acids. The germline gives CDR1 MGHRA, CDR2 YSYEKL. Trimming cost V 0 bases and J 7 bases; bases outside gene matches: 3. The CDR3 nucleotides are TGCGCCAGCAGCCAAGAGGGGACAGGGAGTGAAAAACTGTTTTTT. It is translated as CASSQEGTGSEKLFF.

The chain recombines TRBV12-5 with TRBJ1-6; the match to TRBD1 covers 8 bases. Germline loops: CDR1 LGHNT, CDR2 FRNRAP. This CDR3 region has 16 residues. V lost 6 bases and J lost 4; bases outside the gene matches: 8. CDR3 sequence reads: CASGPGTGSYNSPLHF. The CDR3 DNA is TGTGCTAGTGGCCCCGGGACAGGCTCTTATAATTCACCCCTCCACTTT.

The V and J genes are TRBV6-1 and TRBJ1-1; D is uncertain. Per the germline V gene, CDR1 is MNHNS and CDR2 is SASEGT. There are 14 residues in the CDR3. The V end lost 6 bases, the J end lost 1 base, and 12 bases lay between the germline ends. CDR3 region: CASSSTDKNTEAFF. The CDR3, as DNA: TGTGCCAGCAGCTCTACCGACAAGAACACTGAAGCTTTCTTT.

This chain connects TRBV2 to TRBJ1-1; 10 bases agree with TRBD1. This CDR3 contains 14 residues. Germline trimming cut 6 bases from V and 5 bases from J; bases unmatched to any gene: 6. Looked up from germline, CDR1 is SNHLY and CDR2 is FYNNEI. The CDR3, as DNA: TGTGCCAGCAGAGAGAGGACAGGGGGGACTGAAGCTTTCTTT. Its protein product is CASRERTGGTEAFF.

The gene calls are TRBV19 and TRBJ1-3; possibly TRBD1 for D (6 bases). The germline V gene has CDR1 LNHDA and CDR2 SQIVND (reference sequence). V was cut by 5 bases and J by 2 bases, with 13 bases left in between. This CDR3 is 15 amino acids long. The CDR3 nucleotides are TGTGCCAGTAGTCTACAGGGAGTCGCTGGAAACACCATATATTTT. Encoded protein: CASSLQGVAGNTIYF.

Comment on this clone: Mismatch with germline at one junction end may stem from a read error. This chain connects TRBV5-4 to TRBJ2-3; tentatively, D is TRBD1 or TRBD2 (5 bases each). In germline, CDR1 is SGHNT, CDR2 YYREEE (reference sequence). CDR3 length equals 13 residues. The CDR3 DNA reads TGTGCCAGCACCTTGAGGGGCTCAGATACGCAGTATTTT. Translation gives CASTLRGSDTQYF.

This chain links TRBV11-3 with TRBJ1-1; TRBD1 might be the D (5 bases). Trimming took off 5 bases at V and 2 bases at J, with 12 bases between the two ends. The CDR3 runs to 14 residues. Germline CDR1 SGHNT, CDR2 YENEEA. The CDR3 sequence: CASSAGRGNTEAFF. The CDR3 DNA sequence: TGTGCCAGCAGCGCCGGGAGGGGAAACACTGAAGCTTTCTTT. Combining the CDR3 with reference TRBV11-3 and TRBJ1-1 gives the whole variable domain EAGVVQSPRYKIIEKKQPVAFWCNPISGHNTLYWYLQNLGQGPELLIRYENEEAVDDSQLPKDRFSAERLKGVDSTLKIQPAELGDSAVYLCASSAGRGNTEAFFGQGTRLTVV.